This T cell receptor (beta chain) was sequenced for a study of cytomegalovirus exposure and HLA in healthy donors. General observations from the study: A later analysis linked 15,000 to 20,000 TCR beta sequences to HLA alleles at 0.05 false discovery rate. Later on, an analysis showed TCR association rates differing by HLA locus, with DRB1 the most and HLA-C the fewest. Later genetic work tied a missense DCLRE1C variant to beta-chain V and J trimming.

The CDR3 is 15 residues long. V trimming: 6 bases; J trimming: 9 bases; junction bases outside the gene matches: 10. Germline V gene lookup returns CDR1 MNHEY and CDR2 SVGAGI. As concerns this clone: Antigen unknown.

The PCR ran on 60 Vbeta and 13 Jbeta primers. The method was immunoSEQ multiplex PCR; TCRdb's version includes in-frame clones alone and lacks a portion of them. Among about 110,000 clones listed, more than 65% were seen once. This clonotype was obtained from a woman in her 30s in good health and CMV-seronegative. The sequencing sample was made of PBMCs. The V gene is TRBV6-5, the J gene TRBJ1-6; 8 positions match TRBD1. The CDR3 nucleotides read TGTGCCAGCAGGACGGGGTCAGGGGGCATTTCACCCCTCCACTTT. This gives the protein CASRTGSGGISPLHF.